This TCR beta chain was recovered during a study of CD8 T cells in Susac syndrome. Reverse transcription of 0.5 to 1 ug RNA was performed with random hexamers. Amplification of TCR beta CDR3 by immunoSEQ multiplex PCR spanned 54 Vbeta and 13 Jbeta. TCRdb itself ran the immunoSEQ multiplex PCR reads through MiXCR, one entry per CDR3 protein. The sample lists approximately 120,000 distinct CDR3 sequences, over 85% occurring once. Sequencing of TCR beta was performed on blood CD8+ and CD4+ T cells. Deletions cut 4 bases from V and 1 base from J, with 8 bases between. Germline V gene lookup returns CDR1 SGDLS and CDR2 YYNGEE. The CDR3 loop spans 13 amino acids.

Sequences were obtained from CD8+ T cells from PBMCs. This chain joins TRBV9 and TRBJ1-1; unclear D gene. The receptor comes from a human donor with multiple sclerosis. CDR3: CASSNSGNTEAFF. The CDR3 nucleotides read TGTGCCAGCAGCAACTCGGGGAACACTGAAGCTTTCTTT.